The entry that follows covers one T cell receptor beta chain sequence. Some clones are missing from TCRdb's copy, which holds only in-frame ones; the method was immunoSEQ multiplex PCR. Here the sample spans about 94,000 clones, roughly 85% being singletons. From germline, CDR1 is SGHTA and CDR2 FQGTGA. V gave up 5 bases and J gave up 7 bases, with 12 bases separating them. This CDR3 has 13 amino acids. The data were obtained in a study of T cell responses to AZD1222 COVID-19 vaccine. The chain uses TRBV7-3 and TRBJ2-1; D is possibly TRBD1 or TRBD2 (5 bases each). The sequencing here drew on peripheral blood, taken 28 days after the second AZD1222 dose. This TCR was sampled from an adult who received the AZD1222 COVID-19 vaccine. CDR3 DNA sequence: TGTGCCAGCAGCCCTGGGACGGAAAATGAGCAGTTCTTC. Amino acids: CASSPGTENEQFF. Drawing the rest from reference TRBV7-3 and TRBJ2-1, the complete variable domain is GAGVSQTPSNKVTEKGKYVELRCDPISGHTALYWYRQSLGQGPEFLIYFQGTGAADDSGLPNDRFFAVRPEGSVSTLKIQRTERGDSAVYLCASSPGTENEQFFGPGTRLTVL.